What follows describes a single T cell receptor beta chain. Its target is unknown. The sample is drawn from a study of cytomegalovirus exposure and HLA in healthy donors. Background on the study: Previous work identified 100 million or so unique TCR beta sequences from 150 million to 200 million T cells.

Germline-derived CDR1 and CDR2 are KGHSH and LQKENI. The CDR3 loop spans 13 amino acids. V lost 6 bases and J lost 4; bases outside the gene matches: 5. General study results and limits: Within an earlier analysis, most TCR beta V segments proved productive either about 90% or about 30% of the time.

PCR employed 60 Vbeta and 13 Jbeta primers. TCRdb keeps only in-frame clones here, not all; method: immunoSEQ multiplex PCR. The sample lists around 200,000 clones; approximately 83% were seen once. The clonotype was recovered from a girl aged 5 to 17 in good health and CMV-seronegative. The chain is built from TRBV18 and TRBJ1-2; 7 nucleotides line up with TRBD1. Specimen: PBMCs. The CDR3 loop reads CASSPGTVYGYTF. As DNA, the CDR3 is TGTGCCAGCTCTCCCGGGACAGTCTATGGCTACACCTTC.